These T cell receptor beta chains were read from a single sample in a study of T-cell reconstitution after alpha-beta-depleted transplantation in children. TCRdb itself ran the PCR reads through MiXCR, one entry per CDR3 protein. The sample has about 980,000 distinct CDR3 sequences, around 30% seen once. Sequencing was performed on PBMCs, mostly from graft donor cells, taken 360 days after TCRalphabeta/CD19-depleted stem cell transplant. The receptor set was obtained from a boy in the first two years of life who had a stem cell transplant for SCID, so the T cells may come from the graft donor. Both conserved end residues are part of each CDR3. A D gene is named only where the DNA matches it firmly. Expanded clones are given a class, and other clones once, few, many or no size at all.

>TRBV2|.|TRBJ2-7|.
TGTGCCAGCAGTGTTTACCCGGTCTCCTACGAGCAGTACTTC
CASSVYPVSYEQYF
>TRBV20-1|.|TRBJ1-6|.
TGCAGTGCTGTGAAAGAGAGCTCCTATAATTCACCCCTCCACTTT
CSAVKESSYNSPLHF
>TRBV20-1|TRBD1|TRBJ1-1|.
TGCAGTGCTAGAGGGGACAGGACCATGAACACTGAAGCTTTCTTT
CSARGDRTMNTEAFF
>TRBV6-5|.|TRBJ2-7|.
TGTGCCAGCAGTTATAGTGACAGGAAATACGAGCAGTACTTC
CASSYSDRKYEQYF
>TRBV12-3/TRBV12-4|TRBD1|TRBJ2-7|few
TGTGCCAGCAGCCCTGGACAGGGTAAAGTAGGCGAGCAGTACTTC
CASSPGQGKVGEQYF
>TRBV7-3|.|TRBJ2-1|few
TGTGCCAGCACCAGGGAAGGGGGGCTCTCCTACAATGAGCAGTTCTTC
CASTREGGLSYNEQFF
>TRBV20-1|.|TRBJ2-7|.
TGCAGTGCTACCGGGGTCTCCTACGAGCAGTACTTC
CSATGVSYEQYF
>TRBV20-1|TRBD1|TRBJ2-7|few
TGCAGTGCTAGAAAGACAGGGGGAACCTACGAGCAGTACTTC
CSARKTGGTYEQYF
>TRBV29-1|.|TRBJ2-7|.
TGCAGCGTTGAAGATCCGGGCAGAACGTACGAGCAGTACTTC
CSVEDPGRTYEQYF
>TRBV6-1|.|TRBJ1-4|.
TGTGCCAGCAGTGCAAGACAGACTATTCCTGAAAAACTGTTTTTT
CASSARQTIPEKLFF
>TRBV2|.|TRBJ2-7|.
TGTGCCCGCAGTCCGAGGACAGCAACAAACTACGAGCAGTACTTC
CARSPRTATNYEQYF
>TRBV7-9|.|TRBJ1-6|few
TGTGCCAGCAGCTTAGCTGAAGGATCTTCACCCCTCCACTTT
CASSLAEGSSPLHF
>TRBV20-1|.|TRBJ2-2|.
TGCAGTGCCTTGGGACCCGGGGAGCTGTTTTTT
CSALGPGELFF
>TRBV20-1|.|TRBJ1-6|many
TGCAGTGCTAGAGGGGGACCCTATAATTCACCCCTCCACTTT
CSARGGPYNSPLHF
>TRBV20-1|.|TRBJ2-1|few
TGCAGTGCTCTCGGGAGAGGCTGGGGGAATGAGCAGTTCTTC
CSALGRGWGNEQFF
>TRBV3-1|.|TRBJ2-7|.
TGTGCCAGCAGCCCGAAGGGAAGGGGCTCCTACGAGCAGTACTTC
CASSPKGRGSYEQYF
>TRBV7-2|.|TRBJ2-4|.
TGTGCCAGCAGCTTGGCCCTAACCTGGGGGGACCTCCTAGCCAAAAACATTCAGTACTTC
CASSLALTWGDLLAKNIQYF
>TRBV3-1|TRBD1|TRBJ2-6|few
TGTGCCAGCAGCCTAACACAGGGGGCCGAGGGGGCCAACGTCCTGACTTTC
CASSLTQGAEGANVLTF
>TRBV20-1|.|TRBJ1-1|.
TGCAGTGCTACCCCTGGGGGGGTAAGGGGAACTGAAGCTTTCTTT
CSATPGGVRGTEAFF
>TRBV3-1|.|TRBJ2-5|.
TGTGCCAGCAGCCAAGGCCTTGCGGAGGGGGCCCTCCAAGAGACCCAGTACTTC
CASSQGLAEGALQETQYF
>TRBV12-1|.|TRBJ1-1|few
TGTGCCAGCAGCTCGTATTCGAACACTGAAGCTTTCTTT
CASSSYSNTEAFF
>TRBV30|TRBD1|TRBJ1-1|many
TGTGCCTGGAGTCCACTCAGGGGGACTGACACTGAAGCTTTCTTT
CAWSPLRGTDTEAFF
>TRBV20-1|TRBD2|TRBJ2-5|few
TGCAGTGCGAAGAAACTAGCGGGGGAAGAGACCCAGTACTTC
CSAKKLAGEETQYF
>TRBV27|.|TRBJ2-1|.
TGTGCCAGCAGTCCCCCGTGGACTCTCTCCTACAATGAGCAGTTCTTC
CASSPPWTLSYNEQFF
>TRBV7-8|TRBD1|TRBJ2-3|few
TGTGCCAGCAGCTTAATACAGGGGGCCACAGATACGCAGTATTTT
CASSLIQGATDTQYF
>TRBV6-6|.|TRBJ1-6|once
TGTGCCAGCAGTTGGCGGGTCGACTACGCCCTCCACTTT
CASSWRVDYALHF
>TRBV20-1|.|TRBJ2-3|.
TGCAGTGCTAGAGATCGAGAGCGGGGCACAGATACGCAGTATTTT
CSARDRERGTDTQYF
>TRBV12-3/TRBV12-4|.|TRBJ2-2|few
TGTGCCAGCAGTTTCGATGCGACCTACACGAACACCGGGGAGCTGTTTTTT
CASSFDATYTNTGELFF